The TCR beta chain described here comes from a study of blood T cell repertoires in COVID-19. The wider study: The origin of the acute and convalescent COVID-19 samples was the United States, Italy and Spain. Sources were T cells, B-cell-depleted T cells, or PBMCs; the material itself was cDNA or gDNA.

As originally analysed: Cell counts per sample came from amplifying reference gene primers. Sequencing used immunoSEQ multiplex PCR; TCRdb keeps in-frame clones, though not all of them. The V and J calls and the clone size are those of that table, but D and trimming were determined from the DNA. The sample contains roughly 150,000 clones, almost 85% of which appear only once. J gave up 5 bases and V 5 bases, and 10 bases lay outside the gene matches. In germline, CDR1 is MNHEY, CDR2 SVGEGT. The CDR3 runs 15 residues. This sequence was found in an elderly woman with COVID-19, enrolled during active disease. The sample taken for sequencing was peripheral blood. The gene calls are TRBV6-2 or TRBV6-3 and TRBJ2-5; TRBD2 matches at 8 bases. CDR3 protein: CASSRRGGRVETQYF. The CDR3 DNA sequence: TGTGCCAGCAGTCGCCGGGGGGGCCGAGTTGAGACCCAGTACTTC.